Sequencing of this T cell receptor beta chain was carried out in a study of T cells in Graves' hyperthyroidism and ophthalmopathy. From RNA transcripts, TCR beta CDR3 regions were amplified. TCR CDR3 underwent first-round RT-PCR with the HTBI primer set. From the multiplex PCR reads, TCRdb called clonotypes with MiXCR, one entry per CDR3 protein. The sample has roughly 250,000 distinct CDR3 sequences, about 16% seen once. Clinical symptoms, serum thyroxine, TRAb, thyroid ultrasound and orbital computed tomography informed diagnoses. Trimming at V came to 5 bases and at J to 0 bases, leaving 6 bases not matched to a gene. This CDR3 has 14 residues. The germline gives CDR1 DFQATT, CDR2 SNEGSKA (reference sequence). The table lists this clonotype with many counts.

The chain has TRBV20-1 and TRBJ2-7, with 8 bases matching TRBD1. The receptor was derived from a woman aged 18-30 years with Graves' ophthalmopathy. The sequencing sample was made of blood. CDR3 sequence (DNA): TGCAGTGCTCCCCGACAGGGGAGCTCCTACGAGCAGTACTTC. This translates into CSAPRQGSSYEQYF.